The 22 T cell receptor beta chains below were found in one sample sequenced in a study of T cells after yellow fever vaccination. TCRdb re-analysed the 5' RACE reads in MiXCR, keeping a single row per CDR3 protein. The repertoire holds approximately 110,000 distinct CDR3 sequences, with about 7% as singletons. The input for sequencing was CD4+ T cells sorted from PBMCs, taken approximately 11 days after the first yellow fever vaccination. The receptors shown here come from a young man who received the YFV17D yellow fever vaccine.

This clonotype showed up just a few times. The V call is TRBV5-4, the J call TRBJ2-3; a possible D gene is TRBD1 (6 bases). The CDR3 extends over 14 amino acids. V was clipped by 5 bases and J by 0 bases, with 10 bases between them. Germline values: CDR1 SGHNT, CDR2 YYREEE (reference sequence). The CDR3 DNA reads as TGTGCCAGCAGGACCGGGACAAGCACAGATACGCAGTATTTT. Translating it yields CASRTGTSTDTQYF. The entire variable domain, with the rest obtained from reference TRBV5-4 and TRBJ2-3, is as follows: ETGVTQSPTHLIKTRGQQVTLRCSSQSGHNTVSWYQQALGQGPQFIFQYYREEENGRGNFPPRFSGLQFPNYSSELNVNALELDDSALYLCASRTGTSTDTQYFGPGTRLTVL.

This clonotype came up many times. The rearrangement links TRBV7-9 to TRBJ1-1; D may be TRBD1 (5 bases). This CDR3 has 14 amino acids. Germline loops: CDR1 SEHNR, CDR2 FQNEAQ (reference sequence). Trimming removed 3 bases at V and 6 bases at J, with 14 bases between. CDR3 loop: CASSFGFGGAEAFF. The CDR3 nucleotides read TGTGCCAGCAGCTTTGGATTCGGGGGGGCTGAAGCTTTCTTT. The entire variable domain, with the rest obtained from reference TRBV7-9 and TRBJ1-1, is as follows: DTGVSQNPRHKITKRGQNVTFRCDPISEHNRLYWYRQTLGQGPEFLTYFQNEAQLEKSRLLSDRFSAERPKGSFSTLEIQRTEQGDSAMYLCASSFGFGGAEAFFGQGTRLTVV.

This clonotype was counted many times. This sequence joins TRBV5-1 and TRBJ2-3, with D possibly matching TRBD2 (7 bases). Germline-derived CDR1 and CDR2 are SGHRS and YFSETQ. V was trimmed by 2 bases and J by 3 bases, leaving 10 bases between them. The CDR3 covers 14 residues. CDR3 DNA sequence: TGCGCCAGCAGCTTCGGGGGGCCGACAGATACGCAGTATTTT. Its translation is CASSFGGPTDTQYF.

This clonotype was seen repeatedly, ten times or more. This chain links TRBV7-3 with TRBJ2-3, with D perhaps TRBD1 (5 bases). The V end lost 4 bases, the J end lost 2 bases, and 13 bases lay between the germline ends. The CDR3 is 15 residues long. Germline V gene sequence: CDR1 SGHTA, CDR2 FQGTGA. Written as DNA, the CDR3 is TGTGCCAGCAGCTGGGGCCCTGCGCCCACAGATACGCAGTATTTT. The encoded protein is CASSWGPAPTDTQYF.

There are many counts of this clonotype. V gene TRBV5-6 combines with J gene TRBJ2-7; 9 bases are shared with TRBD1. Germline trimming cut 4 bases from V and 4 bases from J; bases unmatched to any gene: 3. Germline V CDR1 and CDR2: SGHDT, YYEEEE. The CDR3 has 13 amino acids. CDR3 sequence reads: CASSGGQGYEQYF. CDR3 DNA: TGTGCCAGCAGCGGGGGACAGGGATACGAGCAGTACTTC. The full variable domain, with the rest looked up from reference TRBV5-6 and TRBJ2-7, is DAGVTQSPTHLIKTRGQQVTLRCSPKSGHDTVSWYQQALGQGPQFIFQYYEEEERQRGNFPDRFSGHQFPNYSSELNVNALLLGDSALYLCASSGGQGYEQYFGPGTRLTVT.

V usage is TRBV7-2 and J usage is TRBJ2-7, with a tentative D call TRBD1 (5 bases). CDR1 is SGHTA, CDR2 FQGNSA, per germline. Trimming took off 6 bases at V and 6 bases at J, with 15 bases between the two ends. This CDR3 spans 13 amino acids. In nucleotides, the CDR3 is TGTGCCAGCAGTCAACTCAGGGTGGGCGAGCAGTACGTC. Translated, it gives CASSQLRVGEQYV.

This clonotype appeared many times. The CDR3 region has the DNA TGCGCCAGCAGCCATGGACAGGCCTACACAGATACGCAGTATTTT. Residues: CASSHGQAYTDTQYF. The chain links TRBV4-3 to TRBJ2-3, with 7 bases that match TRBD1. Trimming took 3 bases from V and 2 from J; bases not matched to a gene: 5. The germline V gene has CDR1 LGHNA and CDR2 YSLEER. There are 15 residues in the CDR3.

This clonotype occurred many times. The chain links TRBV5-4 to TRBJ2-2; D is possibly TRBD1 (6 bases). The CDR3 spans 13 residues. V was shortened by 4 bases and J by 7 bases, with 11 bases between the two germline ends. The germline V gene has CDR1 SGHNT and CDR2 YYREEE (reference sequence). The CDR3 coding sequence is TGTGCCAGCAGCACGAACAGGGTCGGGGAGCTGTTTTTT. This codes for CASSTNRVGELFF. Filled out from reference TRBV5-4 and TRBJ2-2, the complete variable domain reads ETGVTQSPTHLIKTRGQQVTLRCSSQSGHNTVSWYQQALGQGPQFIFQYYREEENGRGNFPPRFSGLQFPNYSSELNVNALELDDSALYLCASSTNRVGELFFGEGSRLTVL.

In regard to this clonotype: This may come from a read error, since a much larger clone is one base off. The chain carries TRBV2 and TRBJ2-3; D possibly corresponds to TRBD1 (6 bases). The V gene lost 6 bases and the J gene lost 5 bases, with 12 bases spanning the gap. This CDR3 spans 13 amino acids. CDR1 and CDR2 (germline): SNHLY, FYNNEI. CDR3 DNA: TGTGCCAGCAGCGGACAGACCGTAGATACGCAGTATTTT. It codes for CASSGQTVDTQYF.

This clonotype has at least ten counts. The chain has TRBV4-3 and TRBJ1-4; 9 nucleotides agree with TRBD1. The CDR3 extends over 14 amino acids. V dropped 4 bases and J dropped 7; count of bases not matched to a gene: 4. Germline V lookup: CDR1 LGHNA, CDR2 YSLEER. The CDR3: CASSPRTGVEKLFF. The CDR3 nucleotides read TGCGCCAGCAGCCCCCGGACAGGGGTTGAAAAACTGTTTTTT.

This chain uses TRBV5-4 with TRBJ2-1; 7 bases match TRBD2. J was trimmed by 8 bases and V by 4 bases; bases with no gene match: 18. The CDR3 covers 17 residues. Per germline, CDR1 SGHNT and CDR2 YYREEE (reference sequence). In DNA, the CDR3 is TGTGCCAGCAGCCGAGCCAGCGGGGCCCCCCTTTTCTATGAGCAGTTCTTC. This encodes CASSRASGAPLFYEQFF.

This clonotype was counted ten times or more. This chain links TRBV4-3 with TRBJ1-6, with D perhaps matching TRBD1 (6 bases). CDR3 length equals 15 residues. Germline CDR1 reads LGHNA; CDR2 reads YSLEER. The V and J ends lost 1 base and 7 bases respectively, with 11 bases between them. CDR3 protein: CASSQGHRANSPLHF. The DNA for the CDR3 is TGCGCCAGCAGCCAAGGCCACAGGGCGAATTCACCCCTCCACTTT.

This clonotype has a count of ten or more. CDR3 in DNA: TGTGCCAGCAGCTTAGGAAGGGGGAACACTGAAGCTTTCTTT. Translating gives CASSLGRGNTEAFF. The chain carries TRBV7-9 and TRBJ1-1; perhaps TRBD1 as D (5 bases). The length of the CDR3 is 14 residues. In germline, CDR1 is SEHNR, CDR2 FQNEAQ (reference sequence). The V end lost 1 base, the J end lost 1 base, and 7 bases lay between the germline ends. Combining the CDR3 with reference TRBV7-9 and TRBJ1-1 gives the whole variable domain DTGVSQNPRHKITKRGQNVTFRCDPISEHNRLYWYRQTLGQGPEFLTYFQNEAQLEKSRLLSDRFSAERPKGSFSTLEIQRTEQGDSAMYLCASSLGRGNTEAFFGQGTRLTVV.

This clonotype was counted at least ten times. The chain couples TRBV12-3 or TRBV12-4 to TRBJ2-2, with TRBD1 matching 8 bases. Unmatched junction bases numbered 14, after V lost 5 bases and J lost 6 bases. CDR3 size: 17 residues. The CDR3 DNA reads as TGTGCCAGCAGTGTGGGGTATGGGACAGGAATGCCCGGGGAGCTGTTTTTT. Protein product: CASSVGYGTGMPGELFF.

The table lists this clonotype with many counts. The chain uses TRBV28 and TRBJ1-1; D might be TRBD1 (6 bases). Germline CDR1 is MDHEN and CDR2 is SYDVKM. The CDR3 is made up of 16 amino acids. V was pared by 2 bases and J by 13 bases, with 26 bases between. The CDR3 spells CASSLGVRGRVGFGFF. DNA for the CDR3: TGTGCCAGCAGTTTAGGGGTCAGGGGTAGGGTCGGATTCGGTTTCTTT.

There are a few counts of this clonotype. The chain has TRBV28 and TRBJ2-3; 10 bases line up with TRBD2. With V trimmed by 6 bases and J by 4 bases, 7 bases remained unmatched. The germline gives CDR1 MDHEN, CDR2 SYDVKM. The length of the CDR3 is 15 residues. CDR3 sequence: CASRPLAGVADTQYF. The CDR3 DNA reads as TGTGCCAGCAGACCCCTAGCGGGGGTGGCAGATACGCAGTATTTT.

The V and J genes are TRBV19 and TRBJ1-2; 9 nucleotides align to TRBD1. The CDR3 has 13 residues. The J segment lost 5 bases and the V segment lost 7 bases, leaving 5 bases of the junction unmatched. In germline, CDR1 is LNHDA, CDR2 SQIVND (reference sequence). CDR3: CASTPDRGYGYTF. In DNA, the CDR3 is TGTGCCAGTACTCCCGACAGGGGGTATGGCTACACCTTC.

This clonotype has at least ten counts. The CDR3 here is CASRLQSGVGTGELFF. CDR3 coding DNA: TGTGCCAGCAGACTCCAGAGCGGGGTGGGCACCGGGGAGCTGTTTTTT. The V call is TRBV5-5, the J call TRBJ2-2; 7 nucleotides match TRBD2. CDR1 is SGHKS, CDR2 YYEKEE, per germline (reference sequence). The CDR3 runs to 16 residues. Germline trimming cut 5 bases from V and 4 bases from J; bases unmatched to any gene: 11.

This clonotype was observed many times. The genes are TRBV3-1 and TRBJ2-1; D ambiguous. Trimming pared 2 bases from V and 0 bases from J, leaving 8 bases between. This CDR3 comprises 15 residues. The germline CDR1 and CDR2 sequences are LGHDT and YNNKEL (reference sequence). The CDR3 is CASSQLRSSYNEQFF. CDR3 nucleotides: TGTGCCAGCAGCCAATTACGGTCCTCCTACAATGAGCAGTTCTTC.

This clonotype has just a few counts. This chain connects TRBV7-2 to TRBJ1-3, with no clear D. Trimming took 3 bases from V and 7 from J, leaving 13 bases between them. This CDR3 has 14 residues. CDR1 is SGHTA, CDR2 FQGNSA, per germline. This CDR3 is CASSFHAGGNTIYF. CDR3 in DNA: TGTGCCAGCAGCTTCCACGCGGGAGGGAACACCATATATTTT.

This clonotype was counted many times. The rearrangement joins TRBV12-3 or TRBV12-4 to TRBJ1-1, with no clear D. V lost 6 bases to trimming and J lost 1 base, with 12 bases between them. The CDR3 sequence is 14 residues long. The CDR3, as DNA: TGTGCCAGCAGAACGCCCTGGGAGAACACTGAAGCTTTCTTT. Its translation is CASRTPWENTEAFF.

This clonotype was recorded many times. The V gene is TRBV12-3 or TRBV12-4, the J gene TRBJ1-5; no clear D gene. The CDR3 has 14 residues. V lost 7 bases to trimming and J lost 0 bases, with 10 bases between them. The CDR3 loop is CASTGVYSNQPQHF. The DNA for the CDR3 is TGTGCCAGCACAGGAGTTTATAGCAATCAGCCCCAGCATTTT.